The T cell receptor (beta chain) under discussion was sequenced for a study of naive CD8 T cells in extremely preterm neonates. Overall study findings and caveats: Limitations included small sample size and variable preterm productive templates.

The assay was immunoSEQ multiplex PCR, and TCRdb's table has in-frame clones only and misses some. The data hold around 6,000 clones, with almost 98% observed a single time. Worth noting for this clone: What it recognizes is unknown.

There are 13 residues in the CDR3. V was trimmed by 5 bases and J by 9 bases, leaving 14 bases between them. Looked up from germline, CDR1 is SGHTA and CDR2 is FQGTGA. This chain joins TRBV7-3 and TRBJ2-1, with D possibly being TRBD2 (5 bases). The sequence came from a human donor in good health. Sequencing was carried out using naive CD8+ T cells from blood. The CDR3 bases are TGTGCCAGCAGCCCCGGAACTAGAGGTGAGCAGTTCTTC. Its translation: CASSPGTRGEQFF. The whole variable domain, filled in from reference TRBV7-3 and TRBJ2-1, reads GAGVSQTPSNKVTEKGKYVELRCDPISGHTALYWYRQSLGQGPEFLIYFQGTGAADDSGLPNDRFFAVRPEGSVSTLKIQRTERGDSAVYLCASSPGTRGEQFFGPGTRLTVL.